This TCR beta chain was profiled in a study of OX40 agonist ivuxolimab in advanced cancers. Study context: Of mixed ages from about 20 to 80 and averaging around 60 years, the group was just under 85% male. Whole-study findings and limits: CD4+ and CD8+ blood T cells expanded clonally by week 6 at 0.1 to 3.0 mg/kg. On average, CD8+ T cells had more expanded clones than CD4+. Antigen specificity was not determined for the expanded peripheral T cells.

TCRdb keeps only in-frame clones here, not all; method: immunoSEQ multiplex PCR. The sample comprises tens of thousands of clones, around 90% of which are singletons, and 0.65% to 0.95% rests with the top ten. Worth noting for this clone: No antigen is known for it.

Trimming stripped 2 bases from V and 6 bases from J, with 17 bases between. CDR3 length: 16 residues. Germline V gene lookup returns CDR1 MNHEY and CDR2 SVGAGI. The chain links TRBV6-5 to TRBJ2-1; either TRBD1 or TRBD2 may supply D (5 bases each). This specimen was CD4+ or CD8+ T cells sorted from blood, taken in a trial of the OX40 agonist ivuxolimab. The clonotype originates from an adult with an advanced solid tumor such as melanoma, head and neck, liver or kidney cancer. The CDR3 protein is CASSYSGGRPSNEQFF. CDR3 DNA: TGTGCCAGCAGTTACAGTGGGGGACGGCCCTCCAATGAGCAGTTCTTC.